The sequence of this TCR beta chain was determined in a study of molecular identifiers for immune sequencing clone quantification. Sorting isolated naive CD8 T cells as CD8+CD4-CCR7+CD45RA+ events. This clonotype was counted between two and nine times. Antigen unknown. Previously described methods and listed TCR primers were used for bulk TCR libraries. Each CDR3 protein gets one entry after TCRdb re-called the PCR reads with MiXCR. This sample yields about 65,000 distinct CDR3 sequences, of which about 18% are seen a single time; approximately 1.5% belongs to the top ten. The CDR3 spans 17 residues. Germline V gene data show CDR1 as PRHDT and CDR2 as FYEKMQ (reference sequence). Trimming removed 5 bases from V and 4 bases from J; junction bases left unmatched: 9. Findings and caveats of the study: Clones that had above 20 RNA copies took up over 99% of effector molecules but under 1% in naive cells.

The TCR was taken from a human donor in good health. Some libraries in this study had Jurkat cell RNA spiked in. The specimen was naive CD8+ T cells from blood, with Jurkat cell RNA spiked in. The subset was: FACS-sorted CD8+CD4-CCR7+CD45RA+ naive T cells. V is TRBV13 and J is TRBJ2-7, with 15 bases aligning to TRBD2. The CDR3 nucleotides read TGTGCCAGCAGCGCAGGACTAGCGGGAGGGCCCTCTTACGAGCAGTACTTC. Translation: CASSAGLAGGPSYEQYF.